This TCR beta chain was sequenced for a study of T cell responses to AZD1222 COVID-19 vaccine. Study results and caveats: The number of AZD1222 recipients seropositive at baseline was only six.

Profiled with immunoSEQ multiplex PCR; TCRdb holds only in-frame clones, not every one. Of about 140,000 clones listed, 80% to 95% are singletons. A word on this clone: Its antigen is still unknown.

The J segment lost 3 bases and the V segment lost 4 bases, leaving 4 bases of the junction unmatched. Per the germline V gene, CDR1 is MDHEN and CDR2 is SYDVKM. The CDR3 runs to 15 residues. This clonotype was sampled from an adult in good health. Sequencing used peripheral blood, obtained on day 0 of AZD1222 vaccination. The V call is TRBV28, the J call TRBJ2-3; the match to TRBD1 covers 10 bases. The CDR3 loop reads CASSSPGQGTDTQYF. Here the CDR3 DNA reads TGTGCCAGCAGTTCCCCGGGACAGGGGACAGATACGCAGTATTTT.